This TCR beta chain comes out of a study of Ad26.COV2.S vaccination and SARS-CoV-2 variants. Sequenced by immunoSEQ multiplex PCR; TCRdb stores in-frame clones only, minus some. The sample has about 280,000 clones; around 87% are singletons. Trimming stripped 5 bases from V and 0 bases from J, with 14 bases between. From germline, CDR1 is LNHDA and CDR2 SQIVND (reference sequence). The CDR3 sequence is 16 residues long. Treatment reported: over 15 received Ad26.COV2.S at low or high dose, single or two shots; 5 received placebo; per-sample allocation not given. The study sampled participants on day 63 after the first vaccine or placebo injection. This clone was detected once.

The chain carries TRBV19 and TRBJ2-1; D perhaps matches TRBD2 (7 bases). This TCR derives from a person aged 18-60 years who received the Ad26.COV2.S COVID-19 vaccine or a placebo. Sequences were derived from peripheral blood, sampled in a trial of Ad26.COV2.S vaccine versus placebo. CDR3 region: CASSWRGRGSYNEQFF. The CDR3 coding sequence is TGTGCCAGTAGTTGGCGGGGGCGGGGCTCCTACAATGAGCAGTTCTTC.